Following are 10 T cell receptor beta chains from one sample sequenced in a study. Amplification of TRBV12-4/TRBJ1-2 clonotypes used adaptor-ligated barcode primers. TCRdb re-analysed the multiplex PCR reads in MiXCR, keeping a single row per CDR3 protein. The sample lists under 550 distinct CDR3 sequences, 21% seen once, with around a quarter in the top ten. The specimen was naive CD4+ T cells sorted from blood. Subset here: naive CD4+ T cells, CD4+CD45RA+CD25-. Receptors originate from a female donor with breast cancer.

This clonotype is judged medium-sized. This sequence joins TRBV12-3 or TRBV12-4 and TRBJ1-2; D is undetermined. Between the trimmed V and J ends, which lost 3 bases and 3 bases, there was a span of 14 bases. This CDR3 is 15 amino acids long. CDR3 nucleotides: TGTGCCAGCAGTTTCGCTTTCAGGAGCTACTATGGCTACACCTTC. Protein sequence: CASSFAFRSYYGYTF.

This clonotype has only a few counts. The rearrangement joins TRBV12-3 or TRBV12-4 to TRBJ1-2, with 7 bases identical to TRBD1. The CDR3 totals 12 residues. V lost 5 bases and J lost 6; bases outside the gene matches: 3. DNA of the CDR3: TGTGCCAGCAGTACAGGGGCCCATGGCTACACCTTC. It codes for CASSTGAHGYTF.

By share, this clonotype ranks as large (0.1 to 1%). The CDR3: CASSRGLYGYTF. The CDR3 DNA sequence: TGTGCCAGCAGCCGGGGCCTCTATGGCTACACCTTC. This sequence joins TRBV12-3 or TRBV12-4 and TRBJ1-2; the D gene is possibly TRBD1 (5 bases). The V end was cut by 6 bases, the J end by 4 bases, with 9 bases between. CDR3 length: 12 amino acids.

This clonotype is large within its sample. The chain uses TRBV12-3 or TRBV12-4 and TRBJ1-2; TRBD1 might be the D (6 bases). V was pared by 5 bases and J by 7 bases, with 14 bases between. The CDR3 is 13 residues long. CDR3 sequence (DNA): TGTGCCAGCAGTAGCAGGGGAGCAGGTGGCTACACCTTC. The encoded protein is CASSSRGAGGYTF.

This clonotype showed up just once. The chain is built from TRBV12-3 or TRBV12-4 and TRBJ1-2; D possibly corresponds to TRBD1 (6 bases). Trimming took off 6 bases at V and 4 bases at J, with 12 bases between the two ends. This CDR3 has 13 amino acids. The CDR3 bases are TGTGCCAGCAGACCGGACAGAGTCTATGGCTACACCTTC. Its translation is CASRPDRVYGYTF.

In its sample, this clonotype is hyperexpanded. The CDR3 nucleotides are TGTGCCAGCAGTCCCCACATCGAGGACCGTGGCTACACCTTC. This translates into CASSPHIEDRGYTF. This chain connects TRBV12-3 or TRBV12-4 to TRBJ1-2, with no clear D. The CDR3 contains 14 residues. Between the trimmed V and J ends, which lost 5 bases and 7 bases, there was a span of 17 bases.

This chain joins TRBV12-3 or TRBV12-4 and TRBJ1-2, with D possibly matching TRBD1 (5 bases). There are 13 residues in the CDR3. The V end lost 5 bases, the J end lost 6 bases, and 13 bases lay between the germline ends. This CDR3 reads CASSITPGNGYTF. The CDR3 DNA sequence: TGTGCCAGCAGTATCACGCCAGGGAATGGCTACACCTTC.

This clonotype rates as large. At one end, the junction sequence differs from germline, possibly due to a read error. The chain combines TRBV12-3 or TRBV12-4 with TRBJ1-2; a weak D match, TRBD1 (6 bases). This CDR3 is 11 amino acids long. CDR3 in DNA: TGTGCCAGCAGTTTGTCAGGGGCGACCTACTTC. Translated, it gives CASSLSGATYF.

By share of the sample, this clonotype is large. The chain combines TRBV12-3 or TRBV12-4 with TRBJ1-2; tentatively, D is TRBD1 (5 bases). The V gene lost 6 bases and the J gene lost 4 bases, with 15 bases spanning the gap. CDR3 size: 14 residues. The CDR3 protein is CASSGDQGVYGYTF. For the CDR3, the DNA is TGTGCCAGCAGCGGGGACCAAGGGGTCTATGGCTACACCTTC.

This clonotype is classed as large. V and J are TRBV12-3 or TRBV12-4 and TRBJ1-2; D not resolved. The V end lost 7 bases, the J end lost 6 bases, and 12 bases lay between the germline ends. CDR3 length: 12 residues. CDR3 in DNA: TGTGCCAGCACTGTGGGCCTTCATGGCTACACCTTC. It specifies CASTVGLHGYTF.